The source of this T cell receptor beta chain is a study of beta chain features in type 1 diabetes. Study results and limitations: Type 1 diabetes patients had moderately but significantly shorter TCRB CDR3s in all four CD4+ subsets. For type 1 diabetes patients, VDJ junctions showed fewer insertions and more deletions.

What was sequenced were expressed TCRB transcripts, since all of the isolated RNA had been reverse transcribed. Data came from immunoSEQ multiplex PCR; TCRdb stores just in-frame clones and leaves some out. The table has about 280,000 clones, 15% seen once. This clone was seen a handful of times. Its antigen is unidentified. Material: naive CD4+ T cells from blood. This clonotype originated in a man between 18 and 29 years old with type 1 diabetes.

DNA of the CDR3: TGCGCCAGCAGCCAGGAGACAGGGGACGAGGGGGCAGCTTTCTTT. Its protein product is CASSQETGDEGAAFF. The rearrangement uses TRBV4-3 and TRBJ1-1; the match to TRBD1 covers 8 bases. The trim removed 3 bases at V and 10 bases at J, leaving 13 bases unmatched. This CDR3 is 15 amino acids long. Germline V lookup: CDR1 LGHNA, CDR2 YSLEER.